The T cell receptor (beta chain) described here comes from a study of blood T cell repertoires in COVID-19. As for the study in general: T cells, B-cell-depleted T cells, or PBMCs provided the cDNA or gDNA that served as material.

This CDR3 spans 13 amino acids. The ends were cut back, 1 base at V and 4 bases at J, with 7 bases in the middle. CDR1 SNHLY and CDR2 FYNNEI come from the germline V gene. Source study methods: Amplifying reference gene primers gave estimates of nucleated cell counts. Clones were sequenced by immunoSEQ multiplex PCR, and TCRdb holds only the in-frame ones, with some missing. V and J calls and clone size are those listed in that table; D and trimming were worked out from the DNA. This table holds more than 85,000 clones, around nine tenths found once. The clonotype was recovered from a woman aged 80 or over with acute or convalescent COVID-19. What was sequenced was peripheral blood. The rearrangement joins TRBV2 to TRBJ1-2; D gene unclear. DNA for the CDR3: TGTGCCAGCAGTGAAGGGGCAAGCTATGGCTACACCTTC. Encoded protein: CASSEGASYGYTF.